The 16 T cell receptor beta chains below all came from one sample that was sequenced in a study of blood T cell repertoires in COVID-19. Assay: immunoSEQ multiplex PCR; the TCRdb copy retains only in-frame clones and omits some. The table has over 200,000 clones, roughly nine tenths seen once. Material: peripheral blood. The receptors come from a man in his forties with active or convalescent COVID-19.

The J gene is TRBJ1-5, the V gene TRBV30; TRBD1 agrees at 8 bases. Germline assignment: CDR1 GTSNPN and CDR2 SVGIG (reference sequence). CDR3 length: 12 amino acids. The trim removed 3 bases at V and 11 bases at J, leaving 6 bases unmatched. The CDR3 nucleotides are TGTGCCTGGAGCCGGACAGGGTTCGCCCAGCATTTT. It is translated as CAWSRTGFAQHF.

There are a few counts of this clone. This chain links TRBV5-6 with TRBJ1-3, with a weak D call TRBD1 (6 bases). This CDR3 contains 17 residues. The ends were cut back, 2 bases at V and 0 bases at J, with 15 bases in the middle. Germline assignment: CDR1 SGHDT and CDR2 YYEEEE. CDR3 nucleotides: TGTGCCAGCAGCTTTGGCGGGGGGCCGAGCTCTGGAAACACCATATATTTT. Its protein is CASSFGGGPSSGNTIYF.

V is TRBV5-6 and J is TRBJ1-2, with 11 bases fitting TRBD1. Germline lookup yields CDR1 SGHDT and CDR2 YYEEEE. V shed 4 bases, J shed 6 bases, and the junction held 5 bases outside the gene matches. The CDR3 extends over 14 amino acids. For the CDR3, the DNA is TGTGCCAGCAGCCCCGGGACAGGGGGAAATGGCTACACCTTC. Protein: CASSPGTGGNGYTF.

This clone was detected only once. This chain uses TRBV9 with TRBJ1-3; D gene unclear. The CDR3 sequence is 12 residues long. Germline values: CDR1 SGDLS, CDR2 YYNGEE. Trimming took 7 bases from V and 0 from J, leaving 5 bases between them. The CDR3 coding sequence is TGTGCCAGCGGGCCCTCTGGAAACACCATATATTTT. Its translation: CASGPSGNTIYF.

In this sample, this clone turned up a few times. The chain couples TRBV10-2 to TRBJ2-1; no clear D gene. Trimming removed 3 bases from V and 7 bases from J, with 13 bases in between. The CDR3 loop spans 14 amino acids. Germline lookup yields CDR1 WSHSY and CDR2 SAAADI. In DNA form, the CDR3 reads TGCGCCAGCAGTGATCTGGGTGGCGGAAATGAGCAGTTCTTC. Protein: CASSDLGGGNEQFF.

J is TRBJ2-1 and V is TRBV2, with 8 bases that match TRBD2. V lost 1 base, J lost 4 bases, and 9 bases stayed unmatched. The CDR3 sequence is 17 residues long. Per the germline V gene, CDR1 is SNHLY and CDR2 is FYNNEI. The CDR3 sequence is CASSEGSVLAGYNEQFF. As DNA, the CDR3 is TGTGCCAGCAGTGAAGGATCTGTCCTAGCGGGTTACAATGAGCAGTTCTTC.

The chain carries TRBV28 and TRBJ2-1, with TRBD2 identical over 12 bases. CDR1 is MDHEN and CDR2 is SYDVKM in the germline V gene. The V gene end was trimmed by 4 bases and the J gene end by 7 bases; junction bases not matched to a gene: 8. The CDR3 loop spans 16 amino acids. The CDR3 is CASSSPTSGSGNEQFF. The CDR3, as DNA: TGTGCCAGCAGTTCTCCGACTAGCGGGAGTGGAAATGAGCAGTTCTTC.

The rearrangement uses TRBV5-1 and TRBJ2-1, with a possible D match to TRBD1 (5 bases). Germline CDR1 SGHRS, CDR2 YFSETQ. This CDR3 spans 14 amino acids. V was cut by 6 bases and J by 5 bases, with 15 bases left in between. CDR3 sequence reads: CASISGAGNNEQFF. In nucleotides, the CDR3 is TGCGCCAGCATCTCTGGGGCAGGGAACAATGAGCAGTTCTTC.

The chain carries TRBV15 and TRBJ2-1; 15 nucleotides line up with TRBD2. The trim removed 3 bases at V and 5 bases at J, leaving 8 bases unmatched. CDR1 and CDR2 (germline): LNHNV, YYDKDF (reference sequence). This CDR3 contains 18 residues. CDR3: CATSRNPGLAGGDNEQFF. The CDR3 nucleotides are TGTGCCACCAGCAGGAATCCGGGACTAGCGGGGGGAGACAATGAGCAGTTCTTC. The complete variable domain, with remaining parts taken from reference TRBV15 and TRBJ2-1, reads DAMVIQNPRYQVTQFGKPVTLSCSQTLNHNVMYWYQQKSSQAPKLLFHYYDKDFNNEADTPDNFQSRRPNTSFCFLDIRSPGLGDTAMYLCATSRNPGLAGGDNEQFFGPGTRLTVL.

This clone showed up just once. This chain joins TRBV30 and TRBJ2-5; weak D call: TRBD1 (6 bases). V was pared by 3 bases and J by 5 bases, with 25 bases between. The CDR3 has 17 amino acids. CDR1 is GTSNPN, CDR2 SVGIG, per germline (reference sequence). The CDR3 region is CAWSAPTWGPKGETQYF. CDR3 nucleotide sequence: TGTGCCTGGAGCGCCCCCACTTGGGGGCCAAAGGGGGAGACCCAGTACTTC.

The gene calls are TRBV7-3 and TRBJ1-5; the D is unclear. CDR3 length: 15 residues. CDR1 and CDR2 (germline): SGHTA, FQGTGA. V was clipped by 3 bases and J by 3 bases, with 12 bases between them. CDR3: CASSFGREDNQPQHF. Here the CDR3 DNA reads TGTGCCAGCAGCTTCGGCCGGGAGGACAATCAGCCCCAGCATTTT.

This clone was seen ten or more times. This chain connects TRBV5-1 to TRBJ2-2; possibly TRBD2 for D (6 bases). V was shortened by 6 bases and J by 6 bases, with 18 bases between the two germline ends. The V gene's germline CDR1 is SGHRS and CDR2 YFSETQ. The CDR3 extends over 15 amino acids. The CDR3 nucleotides are TGCGCCAGCACGAGGGACCCCAGGGAGGCCGGGGAGCTGTTTTTT. It yields the protein CASTRDPREAGELFF.

The chain uses TRBV28 and TRBJ2-7; 9 nucleotides match TRBD1. V gave up 5 bases and J gave up 0 bases; unmatched junction bases: 14. The germline V gene has CDR1 MDHEN and CDR2 SYDVKM. This CDR3 has 18 amino acids. For the CDR3, the DNA is TGTGCCAGCAGTCTACGGACAGGGGCTCACCCTTCCTCCTACGAGCAGTACTTC. As protein: CASSLRTGAHPSSYEQYF.

The rearrangement uses TRBV10-3 and TRBJ1-2; 8 positions agree with TRBD1. Germline V CDR1 and CDR2: ENHRY, SYGVKD. The CDR3 sequence is 15 residues long. The V segment lost 3 bases and the J segment 6 bases; nucleotides outside the gene matches: 9. CDR3 bases: TGTGCCATCAGTGATTCGATGACAGGGGCCAATGGCTACACCTTC. It translates to CAISDSMTGANGYTF.

The rearrangement links TRBV7-6 to TRBJ1-6; no clear D. Germline V gene data show CDR1 as SGHVS and CDR2 as FNYEAQ. V shed 5 bases and J shed 4 bases, with 9 bases lying between them. This CDR3 contains 14 residues. The CDR3 DNA is TGTGCCAGCAGCCAGGAAACTTATAATTCACCCCTCCACTTT. This gives the protein CASSQETYNSPLHF.

This clone has just one count. CDR3 DNA sequence: TGCGCCAGCAGCCAGTCCGCCGGGGACTACAGCTCCTACGAGCAGTACTTC. As protein: CASSQSAGDYSSYEQYF. This rearrangement joins TRBV4-1 to TRBJ2-7, with 7 nucleotides matching TRBD2. CDR3 size: 17 residues. Germline values: CDR1 MGHRA, CDR2 YSYEKL. J was trimmed by 0 bases and V by 3 bases; bases with no gene match: 11.